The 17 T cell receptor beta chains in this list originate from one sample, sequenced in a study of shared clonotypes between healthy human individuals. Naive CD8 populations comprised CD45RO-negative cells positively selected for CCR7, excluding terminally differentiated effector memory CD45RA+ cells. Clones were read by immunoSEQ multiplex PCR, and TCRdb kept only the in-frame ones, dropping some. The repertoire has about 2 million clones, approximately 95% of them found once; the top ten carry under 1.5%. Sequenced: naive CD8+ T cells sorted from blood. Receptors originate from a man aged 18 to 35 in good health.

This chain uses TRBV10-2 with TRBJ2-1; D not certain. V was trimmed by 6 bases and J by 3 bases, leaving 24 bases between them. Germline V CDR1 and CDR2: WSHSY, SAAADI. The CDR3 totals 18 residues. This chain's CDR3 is CASSGWLASDLLYNEQFF. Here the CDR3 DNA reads TGCGCCAGCAGCGGATGGTTGGCTAGTGACCTCCTCTACAATGAGCAGTTCTTC.

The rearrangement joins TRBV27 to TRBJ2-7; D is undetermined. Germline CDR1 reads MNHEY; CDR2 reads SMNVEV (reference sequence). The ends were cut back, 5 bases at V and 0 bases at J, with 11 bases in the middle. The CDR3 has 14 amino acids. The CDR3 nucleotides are TGTGCCAGCAGTGACGTCGGACCCTCCTACGAGCAGTACTTC. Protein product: CASSDVGPSYEQYF.

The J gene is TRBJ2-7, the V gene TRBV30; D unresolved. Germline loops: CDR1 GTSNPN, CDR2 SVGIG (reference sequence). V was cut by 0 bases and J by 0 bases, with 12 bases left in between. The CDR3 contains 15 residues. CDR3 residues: CAWSVNLGFSYEQYF. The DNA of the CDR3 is TGTGCCTGGAGTGTCAATTTGGGTTTCTCCTACGAGCAGTACTTC.

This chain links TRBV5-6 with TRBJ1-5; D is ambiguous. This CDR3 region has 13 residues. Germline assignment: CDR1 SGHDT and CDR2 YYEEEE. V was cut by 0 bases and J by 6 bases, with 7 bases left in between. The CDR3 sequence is CASSLGPGQPQHF. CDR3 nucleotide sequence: TGTGCCAGCAGCTTGGGACCGGGTCAGCCCCAGCATTTT.

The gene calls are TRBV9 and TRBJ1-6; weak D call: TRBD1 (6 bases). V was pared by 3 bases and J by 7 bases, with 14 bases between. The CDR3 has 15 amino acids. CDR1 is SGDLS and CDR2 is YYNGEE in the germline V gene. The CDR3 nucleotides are TGTGCCAGCAGCGCCTCGACAGGATCGAATTCACCCCTCCACTTT. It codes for CASSASTGSNSPLHF.

CDR3 nucleotides: TGTGCCAGCAGTTTCCGTTTGGACGGGGAGCTGTTTTTT. The encoded protein is CASSFRLDGELFF. The chain recombines TRBV28 with TRBJ2-2; D is uncertain. This CDR3 has 13 residues. Germline V lookup: CDR1 MDHEN, CDR2 SYDVKM. The V gene lost 3 bases and the J gene lost 7 bases, with 9 bases spanning the gap.

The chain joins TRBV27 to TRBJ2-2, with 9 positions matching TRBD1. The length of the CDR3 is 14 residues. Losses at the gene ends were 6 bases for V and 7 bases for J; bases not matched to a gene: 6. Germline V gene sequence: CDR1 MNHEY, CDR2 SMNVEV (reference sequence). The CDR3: CASRETGGGGELFF. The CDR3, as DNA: TGTGCCAGCAGGGAGACAGGGGGTGGCGGGGAGCTGTTTTTT.

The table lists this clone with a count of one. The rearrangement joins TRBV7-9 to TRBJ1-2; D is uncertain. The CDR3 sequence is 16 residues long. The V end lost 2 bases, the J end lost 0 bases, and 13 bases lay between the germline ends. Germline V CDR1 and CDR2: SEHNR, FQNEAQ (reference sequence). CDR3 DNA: TGTGCCAGCAGCTTACCAACCGGCGGTCCTAACTATGGCTACACCTTC. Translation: CASSLPTGGPNYGYTF.

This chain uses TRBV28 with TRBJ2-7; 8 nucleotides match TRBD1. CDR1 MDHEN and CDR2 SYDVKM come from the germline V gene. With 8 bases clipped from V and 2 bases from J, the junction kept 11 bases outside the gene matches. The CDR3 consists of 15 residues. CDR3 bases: TGTGCCAGCCAACCCGTGACAGGGGCACCCTACGAGCAGTACTTC. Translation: CASQPVTGAPYEQYF.

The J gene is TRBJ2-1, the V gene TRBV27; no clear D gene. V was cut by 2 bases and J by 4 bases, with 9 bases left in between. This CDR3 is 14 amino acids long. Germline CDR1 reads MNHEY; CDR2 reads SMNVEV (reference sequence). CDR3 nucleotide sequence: TGTGCCAGCAGTTTACGGGTCGAGTACAATGAGCAGTTCTTC. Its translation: CASSLRVEYNEQFF.

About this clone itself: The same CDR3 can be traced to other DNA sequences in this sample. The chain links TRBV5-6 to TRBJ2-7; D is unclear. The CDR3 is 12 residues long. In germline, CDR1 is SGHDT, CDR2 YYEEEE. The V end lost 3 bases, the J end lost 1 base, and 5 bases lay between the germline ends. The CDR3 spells CASSSSSYEQYF. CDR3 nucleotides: TGTGCCAGCAGCTCGTCATCCTACGAGCAGTACTTC.

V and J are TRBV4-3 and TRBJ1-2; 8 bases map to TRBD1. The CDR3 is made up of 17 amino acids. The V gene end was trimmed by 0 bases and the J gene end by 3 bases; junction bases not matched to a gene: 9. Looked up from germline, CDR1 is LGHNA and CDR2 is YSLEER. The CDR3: CASSQDIRTGMDYGYTF. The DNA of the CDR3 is TGCGCCAGCAGCCAAGATATTCGGACAGGGATGGACTATGGCTACACCTTC.

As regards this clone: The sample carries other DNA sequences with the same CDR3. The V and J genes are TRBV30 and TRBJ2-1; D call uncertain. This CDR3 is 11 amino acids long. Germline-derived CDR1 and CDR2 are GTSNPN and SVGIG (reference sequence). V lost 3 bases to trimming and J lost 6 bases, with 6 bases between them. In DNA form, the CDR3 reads TGTGCCTGGAGCCTCGGCAATGAGCAGTTCTTC. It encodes CAWSLGNEQFF.

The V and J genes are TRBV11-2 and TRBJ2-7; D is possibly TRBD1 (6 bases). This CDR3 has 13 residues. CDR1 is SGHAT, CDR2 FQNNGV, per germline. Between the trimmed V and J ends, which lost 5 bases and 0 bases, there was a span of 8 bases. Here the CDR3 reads CASSQGLSYEQYF. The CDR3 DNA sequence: TGTGCCAGCAGCCAGGGGCTCTCCTACGAGCAGTACTTC.

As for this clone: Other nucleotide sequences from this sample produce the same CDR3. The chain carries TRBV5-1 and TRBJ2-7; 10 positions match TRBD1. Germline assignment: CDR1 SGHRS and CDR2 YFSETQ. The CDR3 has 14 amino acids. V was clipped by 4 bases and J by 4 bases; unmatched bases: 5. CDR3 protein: CASSLRDRGYEQYF. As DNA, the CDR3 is TGCGCCAGCAGCCTGAGGGACAGGGGATACGAGCAGTACTTC.

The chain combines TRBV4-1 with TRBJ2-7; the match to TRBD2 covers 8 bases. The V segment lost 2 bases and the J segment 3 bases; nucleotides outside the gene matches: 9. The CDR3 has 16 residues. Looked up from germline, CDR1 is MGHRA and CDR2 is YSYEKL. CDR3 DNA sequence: TGCGCCAGCAGCCAAAAAACCACCGGGACTAGCTACGAGCAGTACTTC. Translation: CASSQKTTGTSYEQYF.

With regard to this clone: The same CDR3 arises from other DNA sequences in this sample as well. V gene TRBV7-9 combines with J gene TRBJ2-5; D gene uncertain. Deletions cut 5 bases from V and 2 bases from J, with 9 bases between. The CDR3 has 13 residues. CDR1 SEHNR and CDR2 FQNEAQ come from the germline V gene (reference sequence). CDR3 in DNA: TGTGCCAGCAGCCCCCTATTGCAAGAGACCCAGTACTTC. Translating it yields CASSPLLQETQYF.